The clone carrying this T cell receptor beta chain was found a few times. The CDR3 consists of 14 residues. Germline V CDR1 and CDR2: MNHEY, SVGAGI. The V end lost 3 bases, the J end lost 0 bases, and 9 bases lay between the germline ends. The sample originates from a study of blood T cell repertoires in COVID-19. Background on the study: Spain, Italy and the United States supplied samples that represented acute and convalescent COVID-19. From T cells, B-cell-depleted T cells, or PBMCs came the material, which was cDNA or gDNA.

The data were produced by immunoSEQ multiplex PCR, yet TCRdb's version contains in-frame clones alone and is incomplete. The sample holds over 75,000 clones; 80% are singletons and the top ten take about 9.4%. Sequencing was carried out using peripheral blood. V and J are TRBV6-5 and TRBJ2-7; D is undetermined. The receptor's source is a woman aged 70-85 years with acute or convalescent COVID-19. CDR3 sequence: CASSYFQASYEQYF. CDR3 nucleotides: TGTGCCAGCAGTTATTTTCAGGCCTCCTACGAGCAGTACTTC.